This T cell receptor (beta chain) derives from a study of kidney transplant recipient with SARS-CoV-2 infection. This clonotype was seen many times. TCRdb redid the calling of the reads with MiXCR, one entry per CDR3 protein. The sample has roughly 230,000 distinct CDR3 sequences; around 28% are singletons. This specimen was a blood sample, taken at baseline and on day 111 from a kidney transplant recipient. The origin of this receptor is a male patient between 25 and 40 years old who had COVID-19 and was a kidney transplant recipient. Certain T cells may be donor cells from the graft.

This CDR3 reads CASRDEKLFF. CDR3 bases: TGTGCCAGCAGGGATGAAAAACTGTTTTTT. The rearrangement links TRBV28 to TRBJ1-4, with no clear D. This CDR3 contains 10 residues. V was pared by 6 bases and J by 6 bases, with 2 bases between. In germline, CDR1 is MDHEN, CDR2 SYDVKM.